This entry lists 15 T cell receptor beta chains sequenced from one sample in a study of blood T cell repertoires in COVID-19 (dated by TCRdb to about 2020). The method was the immunoSEQ multiplex PCR assay. This immuneACCESS table, as held by TCRdb, lists in-frame sequences with V and J called but not all clones. Of the missing ones, under half trace to an unresolved V gene in checked studies; the others have no known cause. This sample holds some 290,000 clones; around nine tenths were observed only once. Clones ranked in the top ten supply around 10% of the sample. Sample: peripheral blood. Every receptor here comes from a woman younger than 45 with COVID-19, enrolled during active disease.

The chain uses TRBV30 and TRBJ1-3, with D possibly TRBD1 on 5 matching bases. This CDR3 region has 13 residues. V lost 3 bases and J 1 base, leaving 7 bases between the germline ends. In germline, CDR1 is GTSNPN, CDR2 SVGIG (reference sequence). CDR3 DNA sequence: TGTGCCTGGAGACAGGTTTCTGGAAACACCATATATTTT. It yields the protein CAWRQVSGNTIYF. Together with reference TRBV30 and TRBJ1-3, the CDR3 gives the full variable domain: SQTIHQWPATLVQPVGSPLSLECTVEGTSNPNLYWYRQAAGRGLQLLFYSVGIGQISSEVPQNLSASRPQDRQFILSSKKLLLSDSGFYLCAWRQVSGNTIYFGEGSWLTVV.

The chain carries TRBV11-2 and TRBJ1-2; a possible D gene is TRBD1 (6 bases). This CDR3 comprises 18 residues. Germline values: CDR1 SGHAT, CDR2 FQNNGV. Between the trimmed V and J ends, which lost 5 bases and 5 bases, there was a span of 27 bases. This chain's CDR3 is CASSKSNRATMISYGYTF. CDR3 bases: TGTGCCAGCAGCAAATCTAACAGGGCTACTATGATTTCTTATGGCTACACCTTC.

The chain joins TRBV7-9 to TRBJ2-5, with 10 bases lining up with TRBD2. Losses at the gene ends were 4 bases for V and 4 bases for J; bases not matched to a gene: 9. Per germline, CDR1 SEHNR and CDR2 FQNEAQ (reference sequence). This CDR3 has 16 residues. The CDR3 DNA reads as TGTGCCAGCAGCTCGCTTATAGCGGGGGGAAGAGAGACCCAGTACTTC. Protein product: CASSSLIAGGRETQYF.

As for this clone: A read error may produce the germline difference seen at one junction end. The chain links TRBV25-1 to TRBJ1-1; TRBD1 matches 7 bases. The germline CDR1 and CDR2 sequences are MGHDK and SYGVNS. This CDR3 contains 16 residues. CDR3 sequence reads: CASSEYRGTELFPLLF. In DNA form, the CDR3 reads TGTGCCAGCAGTGAATATAGGGGGACAGAATTATTTCCCCTACTCTTT. Complete variable domain (other parts from reference TRBV25-1 and TRBJ1-1): EADIYQTPRYLVIGTGKKITLECSQTMGHDKMYWYQQDPGMELHLIHYSYGVNSTEKGDLSSESTVSRIRTEHFPLTLESARPSHTSQYLCASSEYRGTELFPLLFGQGTRLTVV.

A word on this clone: In the same sample, other DNA sequences code for this CDR3. The rearrangement joins TRBV5-1 to TRBJ1-2, with D perhaps matching TRBD1 (6 bases). The CDR3 loop spans 13 amino acids. In germline, CDR1 is SGHRS, CDR2 YFSETQ. V lost 0 bases, J lost 3 bases, and 6 bases lay in between. DNA of the CDR3: TGCGCCAGCAGCTTGGAGGGGGACTATGGCTACACCTTC. This codes for CASSLEGDYGYTF.

The CDR3 DNA sequence: TGTGCCAGCAGTCACCGACAGGTGGTGTACGAGCAGTACTTC. This sequence encodes CASSHRQVVYEQYF. The rearrangement uses TRBV6-6 and TRBJ2-7; a weak D match, TRBD1 (6 bases). Germline V lookup: CDR1 MNHNY, CDR2 SVGAGI (reference sequence). V was trimmed by 5 bases and J by 4 bases, leaving 15 bases between them. The CDR3 totals 14 residues.

V is TRBV5-1 and J is TRBJ2-3, with D unresolved. There are 17 residues in the CDR3. V was cut by 2 bases and J by 1 base, with 17 bases left in between. Germline assignment: CDR1 SGHRS and CDR2 YFSETQ. This CDR3 reads CASSFGPLSDRTDTQYF. The CDR3 coding sequence is TGCGCCAGCAGCTTTGGGCCGTTGTCAGATCGCACAGATACGCAGTATTTT. Supplemented by reference TRBV5-1 and TRBJ2-3, the full variable domain reads KAGVTQTPRYLIKTRGQQVTLSCSPISGHRSVSWYQQTPGQGLQFLFEYFSETQRNKGNFPGRFSGRQFSNSRSEMNVSTLELGDSALYLCASSFGPLSDRTDTQYFGPGTRLTVL.

The chain uses TRBV7-9 and TRBJ2-3; D ambiguous. CDR3 length: 12 residues. The V gene's germline CDR1 is SEHNR and CDR2 FQNEAQ (reference sequence). V was trimmed by 1 base and J by 5 bases, leaving 4 bases between them. CDR3 bases: TGTGCCAGCAGCTTAGAGAGAGATACGCAGTATTTT. Translation gives CASSLERDTQYF.

The chain is built from TRBV5-6 and TRBJ2-2; D possibly corresponds to TRBD2 (6 bases). With 3 bases removed from V and 0 bases from J, the gap between germline ends came to 12 bases. The CDR3 has 16 amino acids. Germline V gene data show CDR1 as SGHDT and CDR2 as YYEEEE. CDR3 in amino acids: CASSSSTRTNTGELFF. As DNA, the CDR3 is TGTGCCAGCAGCTCCTCGACTAGAACGAACACCGGGGAGCTGTTTTTT. Using reference TRBV5-6 and TRBJ2-2 for the parts outside the CDR3, the full variable domain is DAGVTQSPTHLIKTRGQQVTLRCSPKSGHDTVSWYQQALGQGPQFIFQYYEEEERQRGNFPDRFSGHQFPNYSSELNVNALLLGDSALYLCASSSSTRTNTGELFFGEGSRLTVL.

CDR3 coding DNA: TGCGCCAGTAAGAGGGGGGGCGAGCAGTACTTC. This gives the protein CASKRGGEQYF. The chain joins TRBV5-1 to TRBJ2-7, with a possible D match to TRBD2 (7 bases). Germline assignment: CDR1 SGHRS and CDR2 YFSETQ. The ends were cut back, 8 bases at V and 6 bases at J, with 12 bases in the middle. There are 11 residues in the CDR3.

This chain connects TRBV19 to TRBJ1-1; D might be TRBD1 (5 bases). With 3 bases removed from V and 4 bases from J, the gap between germline ends came to 12 bases. In germline, CDR1 is LNHDA, CDR2 SQIVND (reference sequence). The CDR3 extends over 14 amino acids. As DNA, the CDR3 is TGTGCCAGTAGTATTTCGGGGGAGGGCACTGAAGCTTTCTTT. As protein: CASSISGEGTEAFF.

J is TRBJ2-5 and V is TRBV11-2, with TRBD1 matching over 9 bases. V was pared by 5 bases and J by 5 bases, with 12 bases of the junction left unmatched. Germline V lookup: CDR1 SGHAT, CDR2 FQNNGV. This CDR3 contains 16 residues. CDR3 loop: CASSPPFGTGRETQYF. For the CDR3, the DNA is TGTGCCAGCAGCCCACCGTTCGGGACAGGGAGGGAGACCCAGTACTTC. Combining the CDR3 with reference TRBV11-2 and TRBJ2-5 gives the whole variable domain EAGVAQSPRYKIIEKRQSVAFWCNPISGHATLYWYQQILGQGPKLLIQFQNNGVVDDSQLPKDRFSAERLKGVDSTLKIQPAKLEDSAVYLCASSPPFGTGRETQYFGPGTRLLVL.

V gene TRBV5-6 combines with J gene TRBJ2-7, with D hard to call. Trimming left V 1 base short and J 5 bases short, with 13 bases between. CDR1 and CDR2 from the germline V gene are SGHDT and YYEEEE. This CDR3 region has 14 residues. As DNA, the CDR3 is TGTGCCAGCAGCTTGAGTAGTCAGGCCCACGAGCAGTACTTC. Its translation is CASSLSSQAHEQYF.

This clone has only one observation. The chain has TRBV19 and TRBJ1-4; unclear D gene. This CDR3 comprises 15 residues. Between the trimmed V and J ends, which lost 4 bases and 8 bases, there was a span of 17 bases. In germline, CDR1 is LNHDA, CDR2 SQIVND (reference sequence). The CDR3 coding sequence is TGTGCCAGTAGTACCGCCGGAGGGCCGCGAGAAAAACTGTTTTTT. Its protein product is CASSTAGGPREKLFF.

V is TRBV4-1 and J is TRBJ2-1; 9 bases agree with TRBD2. Germline-derived CDR1 and CDR2 are MGHRA and YSYEKL. The CDR3 has 17 amino acids. J was trimmed by 4 bases and V by 2 bases; bases with no gene match: 9. The CDR3 nucleotides read TGCGCCAGCAGCCAACCGGGACTAGCATCCTTTTACAATGAGCAGTTCTTC. Translated: CASSQPGLASFYNEQFF.